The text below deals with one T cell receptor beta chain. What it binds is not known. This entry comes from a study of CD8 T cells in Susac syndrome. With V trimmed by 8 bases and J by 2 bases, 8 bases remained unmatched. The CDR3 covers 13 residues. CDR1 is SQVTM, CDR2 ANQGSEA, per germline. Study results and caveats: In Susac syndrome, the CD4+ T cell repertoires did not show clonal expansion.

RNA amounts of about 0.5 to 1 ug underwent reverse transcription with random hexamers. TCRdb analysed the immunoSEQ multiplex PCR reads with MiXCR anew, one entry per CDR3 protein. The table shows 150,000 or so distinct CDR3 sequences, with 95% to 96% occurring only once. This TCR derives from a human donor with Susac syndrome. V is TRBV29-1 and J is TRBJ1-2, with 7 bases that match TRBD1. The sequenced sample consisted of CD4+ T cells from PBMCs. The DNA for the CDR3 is TGCAGCTCAGGGGAGGGGGCGAACTATGGCTACACCTTC. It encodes CSSGEGANYGYTF.